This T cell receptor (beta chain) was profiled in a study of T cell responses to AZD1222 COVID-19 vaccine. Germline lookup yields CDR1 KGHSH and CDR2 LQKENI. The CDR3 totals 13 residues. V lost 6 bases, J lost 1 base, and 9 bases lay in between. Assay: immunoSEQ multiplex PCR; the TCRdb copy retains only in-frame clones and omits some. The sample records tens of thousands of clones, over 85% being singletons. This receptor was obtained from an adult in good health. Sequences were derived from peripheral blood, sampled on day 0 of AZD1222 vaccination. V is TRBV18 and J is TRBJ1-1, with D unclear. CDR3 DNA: TGTGCCAGCTCCCTCGGGGAGAACACTGAAGCTTTCTTT. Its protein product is CASSLGENTEAFF.